This T cell receptor (beta chain) was documented in a study of blood T cell repertoires in COVID-19. Study-wide context: Collection of acute and convalescent COVID-19 samples took place in the United States, Italy and Spain. T cells, B-cell-depleted T cells, or PBMCs provided the cDNA or gDNA that served as material.

In the original analysis: The authors estimated nucleated cell counts from reference gene primer amplification. Here immunoSEQ multiplex PCR was the method, and the copy in TCRdb shows in-frame clones only, minus some. V and J calls and clone size are as listed in that table; D and trimming were resolved from the DNA. The sample gives 85,000 to 100,000 clones, approximately 85% of which show up once; 3.8% is in the top ten. V shed 4 bases and J 7 bases; nucleotides not matched to a gene: 4. This CDR3 is 13 amino acids long. Germline values: CDR1 SGHRS, CDR2 YFSETQ. This TCR was recovered from a man between 60 and 70 years old with acute or convalescent COVID-19. Material for sequencing was peripheral blood. This chain connects TRBV5-1 to TRBJ2-1, with 8 bases aligning to TRBD1. The CDR3, as DNA: TGCGCCAGCAGCCAGGGACAGGTAAATGAGCAGTTCTTC. Translation gives CASSQGQVNEQFF.